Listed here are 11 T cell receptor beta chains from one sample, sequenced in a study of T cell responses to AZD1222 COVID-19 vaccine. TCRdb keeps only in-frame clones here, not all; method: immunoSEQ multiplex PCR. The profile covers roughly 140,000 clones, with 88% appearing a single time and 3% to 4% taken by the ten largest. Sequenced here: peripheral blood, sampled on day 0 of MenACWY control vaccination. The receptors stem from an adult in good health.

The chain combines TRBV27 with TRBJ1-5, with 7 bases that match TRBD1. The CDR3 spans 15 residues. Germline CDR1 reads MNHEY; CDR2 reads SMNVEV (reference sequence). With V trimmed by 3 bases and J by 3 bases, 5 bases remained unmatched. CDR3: CASSLGRGDNQPQHF. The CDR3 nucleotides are TGTGCCAGCAGTTTGGGCAGGGGGGACAATCAGCCCCAGCATTTT.

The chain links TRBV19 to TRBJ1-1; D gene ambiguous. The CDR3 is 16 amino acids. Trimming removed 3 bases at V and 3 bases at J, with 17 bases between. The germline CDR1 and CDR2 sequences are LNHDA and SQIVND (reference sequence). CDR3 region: CASSMYETEQDTEAFF. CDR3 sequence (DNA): TGTGCCAGTAGTATGTATGAGACCGAGCAGGACACTGAAGCTTTCTTT.

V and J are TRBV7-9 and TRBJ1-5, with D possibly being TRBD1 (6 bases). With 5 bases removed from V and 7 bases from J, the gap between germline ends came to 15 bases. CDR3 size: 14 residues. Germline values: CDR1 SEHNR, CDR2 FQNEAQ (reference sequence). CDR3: CASSDRGGGQPQHF. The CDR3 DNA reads TGTGCCAGCAGCGACCGGGGAGGGGGGCAGCCCCAGCATTTT.

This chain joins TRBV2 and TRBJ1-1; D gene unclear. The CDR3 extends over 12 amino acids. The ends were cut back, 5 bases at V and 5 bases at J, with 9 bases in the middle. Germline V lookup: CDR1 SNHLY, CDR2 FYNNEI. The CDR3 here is CASSSSQTEAFF. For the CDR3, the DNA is TGTGCCAGCAGTTCGTCACAGACTGAAGCTTTCTTT.

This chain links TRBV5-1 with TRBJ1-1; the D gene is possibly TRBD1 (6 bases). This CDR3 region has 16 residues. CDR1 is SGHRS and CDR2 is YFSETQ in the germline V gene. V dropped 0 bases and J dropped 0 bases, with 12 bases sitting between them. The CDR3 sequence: CASSLGGPAMNTEAFF. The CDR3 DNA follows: TGCGCCAGCAGCTTGGGGGGGCCCGCAATGAACACTGAAGCTTTCTTT.

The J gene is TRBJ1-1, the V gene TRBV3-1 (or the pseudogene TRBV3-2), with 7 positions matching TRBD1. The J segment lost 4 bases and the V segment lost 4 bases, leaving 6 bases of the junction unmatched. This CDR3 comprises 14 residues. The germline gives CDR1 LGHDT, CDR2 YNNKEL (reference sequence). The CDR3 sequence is CASSRQGGGTEAFF. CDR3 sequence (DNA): TGTGCCAGCAGCCGACAGGGAGGGGGCACTGAAGCTTTCTTT.

The CDR3 nucleotides are TGTGCCAGTAGTCCGACCTCCATAAGAACAGCTGAAGCTTTCTTT. Residues: CASSPTSIRTAEAFF. The V and J genes are TRBV19 and TRBJ1-1; D gene ambiguous. Germline assignment: CDR1 LNHDA and CDR2 SQIVND (reference sequence). V lost 5 bases to trimming and J lost 6 bases, with 19 bases between them. The CDR3 is 15 residues long.

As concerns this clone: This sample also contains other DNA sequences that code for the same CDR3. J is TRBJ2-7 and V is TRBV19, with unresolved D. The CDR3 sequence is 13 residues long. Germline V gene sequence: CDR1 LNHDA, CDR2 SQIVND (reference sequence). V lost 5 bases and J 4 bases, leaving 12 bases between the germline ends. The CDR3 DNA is TGTGCCAGTAGTCCTACCGGTGTTTACGAGCAGTACTTC. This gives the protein CASSPTGVYEQYF.

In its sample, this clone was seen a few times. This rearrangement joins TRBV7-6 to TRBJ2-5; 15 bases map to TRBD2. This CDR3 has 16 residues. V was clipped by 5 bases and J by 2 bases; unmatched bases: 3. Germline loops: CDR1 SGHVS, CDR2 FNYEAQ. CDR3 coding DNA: TGTGCCAGCAGCCTTGGACTAGCGGGGGGGCAAGAGACCCAGTACTTC. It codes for CASSLGLAGGQETQYF.

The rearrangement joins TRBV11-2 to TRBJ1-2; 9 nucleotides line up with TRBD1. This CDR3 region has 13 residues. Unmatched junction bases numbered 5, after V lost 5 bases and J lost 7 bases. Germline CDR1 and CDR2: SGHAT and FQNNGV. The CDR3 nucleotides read TGTGCCAGCAGCCCTCAGACAGGGGGTGGCTACACCTTC. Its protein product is CASSPQTGGGYTF. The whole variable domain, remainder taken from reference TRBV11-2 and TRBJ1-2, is EAGVAQSPRYKIIEKRQSVAFWCNPISGHATLYWYQQILGQGPKLLIQFQNNGVVDDSQLPKDRFSAERLKGVDSTLKIQPAKLEDSAVYLCASSPQTGGGYTFGSGTRLTVV.

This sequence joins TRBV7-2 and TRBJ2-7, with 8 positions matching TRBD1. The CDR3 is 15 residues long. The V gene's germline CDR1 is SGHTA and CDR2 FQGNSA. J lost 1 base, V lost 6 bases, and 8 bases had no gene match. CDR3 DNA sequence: TGTGCCAGCAGGCCAGGACAGGGCATATCCTACGAGCAGTACTTC. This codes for CASRPGQGISYEQYF.